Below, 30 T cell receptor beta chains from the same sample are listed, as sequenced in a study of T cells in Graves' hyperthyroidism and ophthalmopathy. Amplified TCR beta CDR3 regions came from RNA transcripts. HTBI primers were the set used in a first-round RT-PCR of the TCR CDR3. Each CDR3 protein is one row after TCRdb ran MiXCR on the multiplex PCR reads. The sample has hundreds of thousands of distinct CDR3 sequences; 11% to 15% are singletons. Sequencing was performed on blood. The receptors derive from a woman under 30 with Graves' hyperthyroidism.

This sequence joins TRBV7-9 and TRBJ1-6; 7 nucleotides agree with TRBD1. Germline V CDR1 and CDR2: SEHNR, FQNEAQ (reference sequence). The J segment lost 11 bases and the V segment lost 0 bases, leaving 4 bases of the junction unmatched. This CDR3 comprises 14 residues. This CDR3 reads CASSLATGFAPLHF. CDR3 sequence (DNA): TGTGCCAGCAGCTTAGCGACAGGGTTCGCACCCCTCCACTTT.

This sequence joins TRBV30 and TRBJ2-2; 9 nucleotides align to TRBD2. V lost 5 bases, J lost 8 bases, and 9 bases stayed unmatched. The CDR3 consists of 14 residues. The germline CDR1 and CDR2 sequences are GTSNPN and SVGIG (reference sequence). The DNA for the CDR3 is TGTGCCTGGGGGCAGGGACTAGCTTCAGGGGAGCTGTTTTTT. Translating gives CAWGQGLASGELFF.

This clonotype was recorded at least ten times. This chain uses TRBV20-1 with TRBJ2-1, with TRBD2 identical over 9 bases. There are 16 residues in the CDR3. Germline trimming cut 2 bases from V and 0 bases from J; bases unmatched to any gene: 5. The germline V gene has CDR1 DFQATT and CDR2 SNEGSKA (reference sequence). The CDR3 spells CSARSWREGSYNEQFF. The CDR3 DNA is TGCAGTGCTAGATCCTGGCGGGAGGGCTCCTACAATGAGCAGTTCTTC.

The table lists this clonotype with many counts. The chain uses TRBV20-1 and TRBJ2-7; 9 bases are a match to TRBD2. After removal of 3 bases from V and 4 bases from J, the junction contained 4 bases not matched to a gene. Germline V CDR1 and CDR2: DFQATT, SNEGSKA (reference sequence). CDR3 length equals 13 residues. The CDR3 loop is CSASRGLAYEQYF. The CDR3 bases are TGCAGTGCTAGCCGAGGACTAGCGTACGAGCAGTACTTC.

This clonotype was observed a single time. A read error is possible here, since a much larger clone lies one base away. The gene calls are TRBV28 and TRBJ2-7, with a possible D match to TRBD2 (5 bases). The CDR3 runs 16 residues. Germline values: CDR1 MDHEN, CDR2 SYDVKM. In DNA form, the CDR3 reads TGTGCCAGCAGTTCCAGACGGGCGGGCGATTCCTACGGGCAGTACTTC. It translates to CASSSRRAGDSYGQYF.

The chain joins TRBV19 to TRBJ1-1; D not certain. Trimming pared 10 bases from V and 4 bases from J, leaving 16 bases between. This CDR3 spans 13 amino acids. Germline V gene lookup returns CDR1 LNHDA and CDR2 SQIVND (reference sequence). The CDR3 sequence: CATTSGWGTEAFF. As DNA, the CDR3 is TGTGCCACCACTTCAGGATGGGGCACTGAAGCTTTCTTT. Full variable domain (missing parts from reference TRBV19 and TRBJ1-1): DGGITQSPKYLFRKEGQNVTLSCEQNLNHDAMYWYRQDPGQGLRLIYYSQIVNDFQKGDIAEGYSVSREKKESFPLTVTSAQKNPTAFYLCATTSGWGTEAFFGQGTRLTVV.

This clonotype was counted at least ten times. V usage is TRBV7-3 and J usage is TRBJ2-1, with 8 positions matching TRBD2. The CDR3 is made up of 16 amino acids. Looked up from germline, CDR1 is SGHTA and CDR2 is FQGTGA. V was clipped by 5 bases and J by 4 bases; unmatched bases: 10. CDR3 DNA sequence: TGTGCCAGCAGCCCTACCGGGGGGGGCGTATACAATGAGCAGTTCTTC. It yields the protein CASSPTGGGVYNEQFF.

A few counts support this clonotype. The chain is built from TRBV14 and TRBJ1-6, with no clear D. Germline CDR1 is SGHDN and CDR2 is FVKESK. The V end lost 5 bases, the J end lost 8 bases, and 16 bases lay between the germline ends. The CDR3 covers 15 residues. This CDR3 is CASSGPEGLDSPLHF. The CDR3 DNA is TGTGCCAGCAGCGGACCGGAGGGATTGGATTCACCCCTCCACTTT.

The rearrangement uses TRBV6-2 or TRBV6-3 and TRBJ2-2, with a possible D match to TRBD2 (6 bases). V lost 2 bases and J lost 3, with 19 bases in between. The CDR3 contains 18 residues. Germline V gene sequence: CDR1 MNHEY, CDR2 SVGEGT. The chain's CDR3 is CASSYTSLGRIYTGELFF. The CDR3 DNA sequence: TGTGCCAGCAGTTACACCTCCCTGGGGAGGATCTACACCGGGGAGCTGTTTTTT.

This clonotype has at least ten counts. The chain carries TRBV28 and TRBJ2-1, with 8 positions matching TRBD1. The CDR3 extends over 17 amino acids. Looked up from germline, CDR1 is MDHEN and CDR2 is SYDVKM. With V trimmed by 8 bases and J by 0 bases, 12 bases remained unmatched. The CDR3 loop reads CASVEYRGTSSYNEQFF. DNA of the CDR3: TGTGCCAGCGTAGAGTACAGGGGGACCAGCTCCTACAATGAGCAGTTCTTC.

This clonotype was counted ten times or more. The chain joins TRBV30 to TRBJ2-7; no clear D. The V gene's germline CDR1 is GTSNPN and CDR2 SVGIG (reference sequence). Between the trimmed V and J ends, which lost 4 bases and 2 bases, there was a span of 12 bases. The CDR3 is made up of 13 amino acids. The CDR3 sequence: CAWTATEPYEQYF. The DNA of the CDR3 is TGTGCCTGGACCGCGACGGAACCCTACGAGCAGTACTTC.

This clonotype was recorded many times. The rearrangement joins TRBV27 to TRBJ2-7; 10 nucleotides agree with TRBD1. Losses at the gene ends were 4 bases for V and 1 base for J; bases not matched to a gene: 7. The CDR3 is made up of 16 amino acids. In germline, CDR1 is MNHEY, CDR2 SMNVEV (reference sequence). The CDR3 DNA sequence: TGTGCCAGCAGTTCAGTTGGGACAGGGGCTTCCTACGAGCAGTACTTC. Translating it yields CASSSVGTGASYEQYF.

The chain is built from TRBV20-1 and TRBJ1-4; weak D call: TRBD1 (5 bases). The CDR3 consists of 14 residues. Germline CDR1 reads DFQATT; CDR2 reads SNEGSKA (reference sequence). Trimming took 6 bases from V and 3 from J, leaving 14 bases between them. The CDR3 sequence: CSARAGGANEKLFF. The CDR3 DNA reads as TGCAGTGCCAGGGCGGGGGGTGCTAATGAAAAACTGTTTTTT.

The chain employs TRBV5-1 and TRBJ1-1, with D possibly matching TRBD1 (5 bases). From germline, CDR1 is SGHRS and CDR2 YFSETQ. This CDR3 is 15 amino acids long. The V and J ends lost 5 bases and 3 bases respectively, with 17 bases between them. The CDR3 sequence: CASRPISGRDTEAFF. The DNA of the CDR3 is TGCGCCAGCAGACCTATCTCGGGGCGGGACACTGAAGCTTTCTTT.

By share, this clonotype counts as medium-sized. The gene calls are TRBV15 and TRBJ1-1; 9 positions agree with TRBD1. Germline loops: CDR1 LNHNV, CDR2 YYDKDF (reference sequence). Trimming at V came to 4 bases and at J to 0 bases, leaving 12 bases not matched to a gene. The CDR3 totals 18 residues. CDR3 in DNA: TGTGCCACCAGCATCTCCCCCGGACAGGGGTCCATGAACACTGAAGCTTTCTTT. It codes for CATSISPGQGSMNTEAFF.

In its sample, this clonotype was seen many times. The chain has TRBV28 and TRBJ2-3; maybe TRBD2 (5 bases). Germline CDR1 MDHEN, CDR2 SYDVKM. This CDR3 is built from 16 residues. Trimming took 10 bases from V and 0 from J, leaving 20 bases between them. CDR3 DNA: TGTGCCACCGAGACTTCGGCAGCGGTGAGCACAGATACGCAGTATTTT. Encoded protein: CATETSAAVSTDTQYF.

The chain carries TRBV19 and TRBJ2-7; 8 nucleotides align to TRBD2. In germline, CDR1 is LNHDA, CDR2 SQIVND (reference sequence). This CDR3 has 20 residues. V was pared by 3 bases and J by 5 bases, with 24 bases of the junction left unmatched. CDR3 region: CASSMLGLGREAASPDEQYF. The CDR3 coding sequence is TGTGCCAGTAGTATGCTGGGACTAGGGAGGGAAGCTGCCTCTCCCGACGAGCAGTACTTC.

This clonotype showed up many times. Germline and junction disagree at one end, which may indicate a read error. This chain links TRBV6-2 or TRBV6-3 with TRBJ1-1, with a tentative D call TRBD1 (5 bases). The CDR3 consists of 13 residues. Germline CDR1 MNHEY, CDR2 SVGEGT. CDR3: CASMGLLNTEAFF. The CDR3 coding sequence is TGTGCCAGCATGGGACTCCTGAACACTGAAGCCTTCTTT.

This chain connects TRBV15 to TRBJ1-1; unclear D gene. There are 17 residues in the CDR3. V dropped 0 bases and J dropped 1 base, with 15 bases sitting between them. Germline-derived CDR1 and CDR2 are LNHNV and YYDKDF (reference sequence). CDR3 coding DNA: TGTGCCACCAGCAGAGATCGGGCGATCGGAGGGAACACTGAAGCTTTCTTT. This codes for CATSRDRAIGGNTEAFF.

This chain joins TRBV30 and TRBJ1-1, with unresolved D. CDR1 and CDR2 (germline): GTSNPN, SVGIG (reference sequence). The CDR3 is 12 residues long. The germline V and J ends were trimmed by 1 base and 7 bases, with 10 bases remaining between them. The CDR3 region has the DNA TGTGCCTGGAGTGGATCCGCTCGTGAAGCTTTCTTT. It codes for CAWSGSAREAFF.

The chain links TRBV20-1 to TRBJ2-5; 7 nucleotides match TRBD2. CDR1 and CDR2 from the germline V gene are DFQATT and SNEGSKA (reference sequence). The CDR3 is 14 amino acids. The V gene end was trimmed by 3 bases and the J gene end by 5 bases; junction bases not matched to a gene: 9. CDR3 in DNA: TGCAGTGCTAGGCGAGCGGGACCCGGGGAGACCCAGTACTTC. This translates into CSARRAGPGETQYF.

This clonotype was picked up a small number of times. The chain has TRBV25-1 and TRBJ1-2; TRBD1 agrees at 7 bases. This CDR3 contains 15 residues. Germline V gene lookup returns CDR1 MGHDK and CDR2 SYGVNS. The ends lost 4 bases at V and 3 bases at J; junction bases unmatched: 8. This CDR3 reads CASSGGGWPDYGYTF. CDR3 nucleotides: TGTGCCAGCAGTGGAGGGGGCTGGCCGGACTATGGCTACACCTTC.

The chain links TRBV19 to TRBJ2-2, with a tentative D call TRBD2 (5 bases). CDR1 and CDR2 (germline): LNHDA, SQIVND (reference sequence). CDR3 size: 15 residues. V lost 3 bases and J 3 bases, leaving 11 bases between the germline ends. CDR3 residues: CASSMEDRYTGELFF. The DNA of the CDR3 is TGTGCCAGTAGTATGGAGGACCGCTACACCGGGGAGCTGTTTTTT.

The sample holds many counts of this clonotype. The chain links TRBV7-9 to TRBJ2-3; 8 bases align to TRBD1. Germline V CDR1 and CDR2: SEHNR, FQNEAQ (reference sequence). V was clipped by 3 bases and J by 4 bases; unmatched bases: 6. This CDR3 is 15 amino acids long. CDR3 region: CASSFFTGGPDTQYF. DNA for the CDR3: TGTGCCAGCAGCTTCTTTACAGGGGGTCCAGATACGCAGTATTTT.

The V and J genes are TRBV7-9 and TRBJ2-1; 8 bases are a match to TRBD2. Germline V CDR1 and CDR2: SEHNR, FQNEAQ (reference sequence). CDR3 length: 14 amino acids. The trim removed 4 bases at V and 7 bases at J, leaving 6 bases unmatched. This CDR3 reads CASSWIAGLNEQFF. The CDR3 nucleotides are TGTGCCAGCAGCTGGATAGCGGGATTGAATGAGCAGTTCTTC.

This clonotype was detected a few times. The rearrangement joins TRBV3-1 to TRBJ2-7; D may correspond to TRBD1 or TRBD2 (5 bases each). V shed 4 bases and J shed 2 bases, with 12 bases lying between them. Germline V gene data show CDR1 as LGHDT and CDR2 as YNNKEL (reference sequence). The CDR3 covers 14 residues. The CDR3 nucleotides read TGTGCCAGCAGCCCGACAGAGGGACCCTACGAGCAGTACTTC. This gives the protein CASSPTEGPYEQYF.

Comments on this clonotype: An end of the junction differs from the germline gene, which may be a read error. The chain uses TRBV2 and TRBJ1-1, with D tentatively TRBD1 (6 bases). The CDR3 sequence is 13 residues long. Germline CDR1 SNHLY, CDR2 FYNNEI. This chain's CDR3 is CAGSRTVNTEAFF. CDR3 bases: TGTGCCGGCAGTAGGACAGTGAACACTGAAGCTTTCTTT.

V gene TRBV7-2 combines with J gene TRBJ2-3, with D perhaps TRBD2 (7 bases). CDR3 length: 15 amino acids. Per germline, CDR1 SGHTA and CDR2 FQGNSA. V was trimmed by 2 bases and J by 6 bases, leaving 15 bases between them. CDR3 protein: CASSLLRGRWDTQYF. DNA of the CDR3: TGTGCCAGCAGCTTATTGCGGGGGCGTTGGGATACGCAGTATTTT.

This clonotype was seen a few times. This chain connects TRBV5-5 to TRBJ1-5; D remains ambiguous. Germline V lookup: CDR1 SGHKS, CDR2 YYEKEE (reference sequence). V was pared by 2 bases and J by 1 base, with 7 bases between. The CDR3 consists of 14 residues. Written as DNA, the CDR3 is TGTGCCAGCAGCTTTCTGTGGAGCAATCAGCCCCAGCATTTT. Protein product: CASSFLWSNQPQHF.

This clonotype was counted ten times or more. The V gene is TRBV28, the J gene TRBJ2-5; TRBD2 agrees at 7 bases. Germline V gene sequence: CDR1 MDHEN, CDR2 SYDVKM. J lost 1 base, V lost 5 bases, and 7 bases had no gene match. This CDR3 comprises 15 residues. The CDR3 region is CASSTTSASQETQYF. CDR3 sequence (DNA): TGTGCCAGCAGTACCACTAGCGCTAGCCAAGAGACCCAGTACTTC.